Listed below are T cell receptor beta chains from one sample, sequenced in a study of regulatory T cells in long-lasting Graves disease. TCRdb reanalysed the multiplex PCR reads using MiXCR and keeps one entry per CDR3 protein. The sample has some 320,000 distinct CDR3 sequences; 15% to 20% are singletons. Sequencing used peripheral blood mononuclear cells (PBMCs), obtained at new diagnosis, from a patient treated with antithyroid drugs. Source of these receptors: a female donor with Graves disease. The CDR3 runs from the conserved cysteine through the conserved F or W.

cdr3_aa j_call v_call
CASSPTGGYNQPQHF TRBJ1-5 TRBV18
CASSDSRLAADTQYF TRBJ2-3 TRBV2
CASKGTSGNEQFF TRBJ2-1 TRBV2
CSARALGLAGVGTNYEQYF TRBJ2-7 TRBV20-1
CSVEGGSANEKLFF TRBJ1-4 TRBV29-1
CASRLRPDRSSYEQYF TRBJ2-7 TRBV27
CASKRTNQGNEQFF TRBJ2-1 TRBV5-1
CASSLDARVIDTQYF TRBJ2-3 TRBV7-8
CASREGAQETQYF TRBJ2-5 TRBV6-1
CATRDNAYTGELFF TRBJ2-2 TRBV24-1
CASRRGTSAGETQYF TRBJ2-5 TRBV12-3/TRBV12-4
CASSLERPPADTQYF TRBJ2-3 TRBV11-2
CASSAGRKNTEAFF TRBJ1-1 TRBV19
CASGSVSGGTYNEQFF TRBJ2-1 TRBV5-1
CASSASGRETQYF TRBJ2-5 TRBV10-2
CAWTKQGSSYEQYF TRBJ2-7 TRBV30
CASSTVTARSYNEQFF TRBJ2-1 TRBV5-4
CASSSYGLAGSTGELFF TRBJ2-2 TRBV28
CASSLRPGASMNTEAFF TRBJ1-1 TRBV5-1
CSVGGLAGKNTGELFF TRBJ2-2 TRBV29-1
CASSLRRVAGMSYNEQFF TRBJ2-1 TRBV7-2
CASSPLTGRAKNIQYF TRBJ2-4 TRBV7-9
CASSFGGPQETQYF TRBJ2-5 TRBV11-2
CASSLRDYPDDEQFF TRBJ2-1 TRBV11-2
CASSMDRNTEAFF TRBJ1-1 TRBV5-1
CASSQESGGNHYEQYF TRBJ2-7 TRBV4-2
CASSQDWSLRTEAFF TRBJ1-1 TRBV4-1
CASSLEGTGIAFF TRBJ1-1 TRBV11-2
CASSSRGDGGSNMNTEAFF TRBJ1-1 TRBV7-9
CATSDNLDLQFF . TRBV24-1
CASSIKGDLTYEQYF TRBJ2-7 TRBV19
CASSNSGPTSKTQYF TRBJ2-5 TRBV2
CASSFTSGGLAKNIQYF TRBJ2-4 TRBV11-2
CASSSALGDTQYF TRBJ2-3 TRBV28
CASSDGARPNTEAFF TRBJ1-1 TRBV5-1
CASSFREEQYF TRBJ2-7 TRBV11-2
CSARFGPDTQYF TRBJ2-3 TRBV20-1
CASSPSGRRSYEQYF TRBJ2-7 TRBV12-3/TRBV12-4
CASSLGTGGDHNEQFF TRBJ2-1 TRBV5-4
CASSPRDREFSGNTIYF TRBJ1-3 TRBV4-1
CASSQLGFGLAMTDTQYF TRBJ2-3 TRBV27
CASSLLSGTPTYEQYF TRBJ2-7 TRBV12-3/TRBV12-4
CASSLKNGNEAFF TRBJ1-1 TRBV3-1
CASRNWGLAGADTQYF TRBJ2-3 TRBV2
CASSPRVYNEQFF TRBJ2-1 TRBV9
CASSERYWVAGAGYEQYF TRBJ2-7 TRBV6-1
CASSLGGSGNTGELFF TRBJ2-2 TRBV28
CASSWSEGPAFF TRBJ1-1 TRBV7-9
CASSLANGAYYGYTF TRBJ1-2 TRBV5-4
CASSTRTSGASSTDTQYF TRBJ2-3 TRBV11-2
CASSSLAGVSDTQYF TRBJ2-3 TRBV5-4
CASSARTLHGELFF TRBJ2-2 TRBV10-2
CASSLGPLQAYEQYF TRBJ2-7 TRBV3-1
CASSLAQGFTYEQYF TRBJ2-7 TRBV4-1
CASSYRGIEDEQFF TRBJ2-1 TRBV6-2/TRBV6-3
CSATGGGPYNEQFF TRBJ2-1 TRBV20-1
CASSLHSTLYQPQHF TRBJ1-5 TRBV28
CASRQDGAGARSPLHF TRBJ1-6 TRBV11-1
CASSYIGTSGRLYNEQFF TRBJ2-1 TRBV6-2/TRBV6-3